This TCR beta chain stems from a study of shared clonotypes between healthy human individuals. Findings and caveats of the study: Sharing across a few donors was seen in roughly 5% of naive CD4 clonotypes.

Points on this clone: What it binds is not known.

The data were produced by immunoSEQ multiplex PCR, yet TCRdb's version contains in-frame clones alone and is incomplete. The repertoire holds 1.4 million or so clones, with about 98.5% as singletons. Trimming removed 6 bases from V and 11 bases from J; junction bases left unmatched: 9. Germline V lookup: CDR1 MGHDK, CDR2 SYGVNS. The CDR3 loop spans 12 amino acids. The source is a man aged 30 to 45 in good health. The chain carries TRBV25-1 and TRBJ2-5; 7 bases are a match to TRBD2. The source material was naive CD4+ T cells sorted from blood. Subset meaning: CD45RA+ positively selected. The chain's CDR3 is CASRPGGSEQYF. The CDR3 DNA reads as TGTGCCAGCAGACCCGGGGGGTCTGAGCAGTACTTC. Filled out from reference TRBV25-1 and TRBJ2-5, the complete variable domain reads EADIYQTPRYLVIGTGKKITLECSQTMGHDKMYWYQQDPGMELHLIHYSYGVNSTEKGDLSSESTVSRIRTEHFPLTLESARPSHTSQYLCASRPGGSEQYFGPGTRLLVL.